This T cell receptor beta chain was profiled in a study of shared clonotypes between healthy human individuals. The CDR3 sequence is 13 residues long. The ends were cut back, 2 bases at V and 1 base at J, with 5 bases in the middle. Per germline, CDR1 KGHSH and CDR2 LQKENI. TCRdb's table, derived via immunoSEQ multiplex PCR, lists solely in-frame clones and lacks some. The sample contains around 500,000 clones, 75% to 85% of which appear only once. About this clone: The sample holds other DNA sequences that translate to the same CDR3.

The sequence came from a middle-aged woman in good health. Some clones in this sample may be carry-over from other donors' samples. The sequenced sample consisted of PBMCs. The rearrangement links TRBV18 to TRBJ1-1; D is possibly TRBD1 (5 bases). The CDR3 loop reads CASSPGQNTEAFF. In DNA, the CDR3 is TGTGCCAGCTCACCAGGACAGAACACTGAAGCTTTCTTT.